The clone carrying this T cell receptor (beta chain) occurred many times. One end of the junction does not line up with germline, which may come from a read error. The sample originates from a study of T cells in Graves' hyperthyroidism and ophthalmopathy. TCR beta CDR3 region amplification was performed from RNA transcripts. During a first-round RT-PCR of the TCR CDR3, the HTBI primer set was used. From the multiplex PCR reads, TCRdb called clonotypes with MiXCR, one entry per CDR3 protein. The table lists approximately 330,000 distinct CDR3 sequences, 21% of them singletons. Sequencing used blood. The sequence came from a woman aged 45-65 years with Graves' hyperthyroidism.

DNA of the CDR3: TGTGCCAGCAGGTTAGCAGTCCAAGAGACCCAGTACTTC. This codes for CASRLAVQETQYF. V is TRBV11-2 and J is TRBJ2-5; D remains unclear. The germline V gene has CDR1 SGHAT and CDR2 FQNNGV. The CDR3 is made up of 13 amino acids. The full variable domain, with the rest looked up from reference TRBV11-2 and TRBJ2-5, is EAGVAQSPRYKIIEKRQSVAFWCNPISGHATLYWYQQILGQGPKLLIQFQNNGVVDDSQLPKDRFSAERLKGVDSTLKIQPAKLEDSAVYLCASRLAVQETQYFGPGTRLLVL.